These T cell receptor beta chains were read from a single sample in a study of T-cell reconstitution after alpha-beta-depleted transplantation in children. Each CDR3 protein is one row after TCRdb ran MiXCR on the PCR reads. This sample has fewer than 700,000 distinct CDR3 sequences, with 10% to 15% found just once. The sequencing here drew on PBMCs, mostly from graft donor cells, taken 360 days after TCRalphabeta/CD19-depleted stem cell transplant. The source is a male patient between 10 and 17 years old who had a stem cell transplant for acute myeloid leukemia, so the T cells may come from the graft donor. Both conserved end residues are part of each CDR3. Clone sizes are given selectively: once, few, many, or a class where the clone is expanded.

V	size	J	CDR3
TRBV20-1	NA	TRBJ2-5	CSASFASGSLTQYF
TRBV18	few	TRBJ2-7	CASSPVGVSGGSYEQYF
TRBV25-1	NA	TRBJ1-2	CASRGAVGGYTF
TRBV20-1	many	TRBJ1-3	CSARRPTSGNTIYF
TRBV25-1	NA	TRBJ2-1	CASSDTGIDSYNEQFF
TRBV29-1	few	TRBJ2-1	CSVEARHYNEQFF
TRBV7-2	many	TRBJ1-1	CASSLARPTEAFF
TRBV6-2/TRBV6-3	many	TRBJ2-1	CASSYFWDRGRNEQFF
TRBV7-3	few	TRBJ2-5	CASSSSGYQETQYF
TRBV28	many	TRBJ2-1	CASSLDRLLAEQFF
TRBV12-3/TRBV12-4	NA	TRBJ2-1	CASSLAGGPSYNEQFF
TRBV20-1	NA	TRBJ2-1	CSGSGRPSSSYNEQFF
TRBV2	few	TRBJ2-7	CASSEAPWGDEQYF
TRBV4-3	NA	TRBJ2-7	CASSQDGGFGHEQYF
TRBV24-1	few	TRBJ2-7	CATSDSGTGTYEQYF
TRBV7-2	few	TRBJ2-7	CASNLPSAGGTYEQYF
TRBV4-2	few	TRBJ2-7	CASSQDLGSDYEQYF
TRBV25-1	few	TRBJ2-3	CASTSAGGPNTQYF
TRBV20-1	few	TRBJ2-6	CSARDLGQGPTGANVLTF
TRBV10-3	few	TRBJ2-1	CAISESIWLLAGGSYNEQFF
TRBV29-1	NA	TRBJ2-1	CSVEFPQGADEQFF
TRBV9	few	TRBJ2-1	CASSVVLSGVYNEQFF
TRBV5-6	NA	TRBJ2-3	CASSLDRVFGTDTQYF
TRBV6-2/TRBV6-3	NA	TRBJ2-7	CASSYSWDRSYEQYF
TRBV7-6	NA	TRBJ2-3	CASSLGPAWGTQYF
TRBV20-1	few	TRBJ2-7	CSARGLGEQYF
TRBV6-2/TRBV6-3	many	TRBJ2-6	CASSYSAVASGANVLTF
TRBV28	many	TRBJ2-3	CASRFQRERPDTQYF
TRBV20-1	few	TRBJ2-3	CSGMGGEDTQYF
TRBV24-1	NA	TRBJ2-1	CATSGRTAREAPYNEQFF
TRBV24-1	NA	TRBJ2-1	CATSAVLGARQFF
TRBV7-9	NA	TRBJ2-1	CASSLLASIHEQFF
TRBV3-1	many	TRBJ2-7	CASSQTPGVYYELDF
TRBV7-9	few	TRBJ2-3	CASSRLTRGGSDGTQYF
TRBV28	many	TRBJ2-1	CASTQPQALAGVGEQFF
TRBV12-3/TRBV12-4	NA	TRBJ2-7	CASNFYEQYF
TRBV4-2	few	TRBJ2-6	CASSQDTGLGANVLTF
TRBV6-5	NA	TRBJ2-7	CASSSVAVYEQYF
TRBV7-9	NA	TRBJ2-7	CASSWYYEQYF
TRBV20-1	few	TRBJ2-7	CSAPPGRSAEQYF
TRBV7-2	NA	TRBJ2-7	CASSLYGLAAYEQYF
TRBV7-9	NA	TRBJ1-1	CASSLGGQGAIEAFF
TRBV4-2	many	TRBJ1-5	CASSQDPGESNQPQHF
TRBV28	many	TRBJ2-5	CASSSLREQETQYF
TRBV28	many	TRBJ2-5	CASSLSFLASQETQYF
TRBV20-1	few	TRBJ1-6	CSARIPLSGSTRLYNSPLHF
TRBV12-3/TRBV12-4	many	TRBJ1-2	CASSFRDRDYGYTF
TRBV5-1	few	TRBJ2-7	CASSLASGVVSYEQYF
TRBV9	many	TRBJ2-3	CASSVRTGSVGDTQYF
TRBV7-8	many	TRBJ2-7	CASSLLSGTGGDGEQYF